A single T cell receptor beta chain is shown here with its context. This CDR3 is 14 amino acids long. J was trimmed by 1 base and V by 9 bases; bases with no gene match: 7. Per the germline V gene, CDR1 is LNHDA and CDR2 is SQIVND (reference sequence). Sequenced by immunoSEQ multiplex PCR; TCRdb stores in-frame clones only, minus some. In the table there are approximately 310,000 clones, roughly 86% of which are singletons. This entry belongs to a study of blood T cell repertoires in COVID-19. Material: peripheral blood. This clonotype originated in a woman aged 50 to 65 who had recovered from COVID-19. The V gene is TRBV19, the J gene TRBJ2-3, with TRBD1 matching over 7 bases. CDR3 sequence reads: CASRQGGGTDTQYF. The CDR3 DNA reads TGTGCCAGCCGACAGGGCGGTGGCACAGATACGCAGTATTTT.